The 13 T cell receptor beta chains below were found in one sample sequenced in a study of graft-versus-host responses after intestinal transplantation (TCRdb year 2021). To prepare the library, the immunoSEQ multiplex PCR assay was applied. Held by TCRdb, this immuneACCESS table contains in-frame sequences only and omits some clones. Under half of the omission traces to an unresolved V gene where checked; the cause of the rest is unknown. Present in this sample are roughly 690 clones, about 95% of which were seen just once. The ten largest clones represent less than 8% of the sample. The sample consisted of PBMCs, taken 26 days after transplant. Receptors were obtained from a human patient who received an intestinal transplant, so some T cells may come from the graft donor.

The V gene is TRBV30, the J gene TRBJ2-1; D uncertain. The CDR3 covers 14 residues. Germline V gives CDR1 GTSNPN, CDR2 SVGIG (reference sequence). V lost 2 bases and J lost 0, with 8 bases in between. The CDR3 region has the DNA TGTGCCTGGAGTCCGCCTGTCTCCTACAATGAGCAGTTCTTC. Its protein product is CAWSPPVSYNEQFF.

The rearrangement uses TRBV6-1 and TRBJ2-2; 8 positions match TRBD2. J lost 6 bases, V lost 5 bases, and 8 bases had no gene match. Per germline, CDR1 MNHNS and CDR2 SASEGT. The length of the CDR3 is 15 residues. CDR3 loop: CASSPLPTSAGELFF. The CDR3 DNA follows: TGTGCCAGCAGTCCCCTCCCGACTAGCGCCGGGGAGCTGTTTTTT.

This sequence joins TRBV12-5 and TRBJ1-2; D possibly corresponds to TRBD1 (5 bases). This CDR3 is 17 amino acids long. Deletions cut 6 bases from V and 4 bases from J, with 24 bases between. Germline loops: CDR1 LGHNT, CDR2 FRNRAP. The CDR3 DNA reads TGTGCTAGTGGCTCGTATGATCTGCAGGGAAAGACCTATGGCTACACCTTC. Translated: CASGSYDLQGKTYGYTF. Drawing the rest from reference TRBV12-5 and TRBJ1-2, the complete variable domain is DARVTQTPRHKVTEMGQEVTMRCQPILGHNTVFWYRQTMMQGLELLAYFRNRAPLDDSGMPKDRFSAEMPDATLATLKIQPSEPRDSAVYFCASGSYDLQGKTYGYTFGSGTRLTVV.

This chain joins TRBV28 and TRBJ2-5; TRBD1 aligns across 7 bases. Germline V gene sequence: CDR1 MDHEN, CDR2 SYDVKM. Germline trimming cut 6 bases from V and 4 bases from J; bases unmatched to any gene: 8. The CDR3 is 14 residues long. CDR3 DNA: TGTGCCAGCAGCGATCGACAGGGCACAGAGACCCAGTACTTC. Encoded protein: CASSDRQGTETQYF.

This clone came up a few times. This chain links TRBV28 with TRBJ2-1; 15 bases map to TRBD2. The germline CDR1 and CDR2 sequences are MDHEN and SYDVKM. After removal of 4 bases from V and 0 bases from J, the junction contained 4 bases not matched to a gene. The CDR3 runs to 18 residues. The CDR3 DNA sequence: TGTGCCAGCAGTTGTGGGACTAGCGGGAGGAGCTCCTACAATGAGCAGTTCTTC. Its protein product is CASSCGTSGRSSYNEQFF. The whole variable domain, filled in from reference TRBV28 and TRBJ2-1, reads DVKVTQSSRYLVKRTGEKVFLECVQDMDHENMFWYRQDPGLGLRLIYFSYDVKMKEKGDIPEGYSVSREKKERFSLILESASTNQTSMYLCASSCGTSGRSSYNEQFFGPGTRLTVL.

The chain is built from TRBV6-5 and TRBJ2-1; D possibly uses TRBD1 or TRBD2 (6 bases each). The CDR3 is 13 residues long. Germline V lookup: CDR1 MNHEY, CDR2 SVGAGI. V was clipped by 8 bases and J by 10 bases, with 18 bases between them. Here the CDR3 DNA reads TGTGCCAGCGGACGCCTTGGGGGGCAGGAGCAGTTCTTC. It specifies CASGRLGGQEQFF.

The chain links TRBV4-3 to TRBJ2-6; D is possibly TRBD1 (5 bases). Per the germline V gene, CDR1 is LGHNA and CDR2 is YSLEER. The V gene lost 4 bases and the J gene lost 0 bases, with 13 bases spanning the gap. This CDR3 region has 17 residues. The CDR3 nucleotides are TGCGCCAGCAGCCCCGACAGAGTTAGCTCTGGGGCCAACGTCCTGACTTTC. The encoded protein is CASSPDRVSSGANVLTF.

This chain uses TRBV27 with TRBJ2-1; D is unresolved. Germline V CDR1 and CDR2: MNHEY, SMNVEV (reference sequence). V gave up 3 bases and J gave up 6 bases, with 12 bases separating them. CDR3 length equals 14 residues. The CDR3 is CASSFAGLGNEQFF. CDR3 DNA sequence: TGTGCCAGCAGTTTCGCCGGTCTCGGCAATGAGCAGTTCTTC.

CDR3 nucleotide sequence: TGTGCCAGCAGTGTACCGGGACTAGCACACTACGAGCAGTACTTC. This codes for CASSVPGLAHYEQYF. The V and J genes are TRBV28 and TRBJ2-7; 9 bases are shared with TRBD2. V gave up 5 bases and J gave up 3 bases; unmatched junction bases: 8. CDR1 and CDR2 from the germline V gene are MDHEN and SYDVKM. This CDR3 comprises 15 residues.

This clone was counted a single time. The CDR3 DNA follows: TGCGCCAGCAGCTCCCACAGGGCGCTCGACTATGGCTACACCTTC. Protein: CASSSHRALDYGYTF. The chain joins TRBV5-1 to TRBJ1-2, with D possibly being TRBD1 (6 bases). This CDR3 has 15 residues. With 3 bases removed from V and 3 bases from J, the gap between germline ends came to 15 bases. Germline V gene data show CDR1 as SGHRS and CDR2 as YFSETQ.

The chain joins TRBV5-3 to TRBJ1-2; no clear D. TRBV5-3 is flagged as an ORF with uncertain function. Trimming removed 6 bases from V and 4 bases from J, with 22 bases in between. This CDR3 spans 16 amino acids. CDR3 sequence reads: CARMGILVRKTYGYTF. CDR3 sequence (DNA): TGTGCCAGAATGGGTATATTGGTGAGAAAGACCTATGGCTACACCTTC.

The J gene is TRBJ2-1, the V gene TRBV7-8, with unresolved D. The CDR3 covers 15 residues. Trimming stripped 0 bases from V and 6 bases from J, with 12 bases between. Per germline, CDR1 SGHVS and CDR2 FQNEAQ. The CDR3 loop reads CASSLARENLNEQFF. The CDR3 nucleotides read TGTGCCAGCAGCTTAGCGCGAGAGAATCTCAATGAGCAGTTCTTC.

The rearrangement links TRBV10-2 to TRBJ2-3; TRBD1 matches 10 bases. Germline lookup yields CDR1 WSHSY and CDR2 SAAADI. CDR3 length: 15 amino acids. The V gene end was trimmed by 3 bases and the J gene end by 1 base; junction bases not matched to a gene: 1. The CDR3 DNA follows: TGCGCCAGCAGTGATGGGACAGGGGGCACAGATACGCAGTATTTT. It yields the protein CASSDGTGGTDTQYF.